This record looks at one T cell receptor (beta chain) sequence and its context. Followed over time, Seattle patients had been enrolled while infection was active. The sample originates from a study of blood T cell repertoires in COVID-19. The germline V gene has CDR1 SGHAT and CDR2 FQNNGV. Trimming shortened V by 3 bases and J by 4 bases, and 13 bases separated the two germline ends. This CDR3 has 15 amino acids. Sequenced by immunoSEQ multiplex PCR; TCRdb stores in-frame clones only, minus some. The sample consists of roughly 460,000 clones, about 87% of them appearing once. The TCR was taken from a man between 18 and 35 years old with COVID-19, enrolled during active disease. Source material: peripheral blood. The chain combines TRBV11-2 with TRBJ2-1, with D possibly matching TRBD2 (7 bases). CDR3 nucleotides: TGTGCCAGCAGCTTGGGGGCGGGAGCTTACAATGAGCAGTTCTTC. Its protein product is CASSLGAGAYNEQFF. Using reference TRBV11-2 and TRBJ2-1 for the parts outside the CDR3, the full variable domain is EAGVAQSPRYKIIEKRQSVAFWCNPISGHATLYWYQQILGQGPKLLIQFQNNGVVDDSQLPKDRFSAERLKGVDSTLKIQPAKLEDSAVYLCASSLGAGAYNEQFFGPGTRLTVL.